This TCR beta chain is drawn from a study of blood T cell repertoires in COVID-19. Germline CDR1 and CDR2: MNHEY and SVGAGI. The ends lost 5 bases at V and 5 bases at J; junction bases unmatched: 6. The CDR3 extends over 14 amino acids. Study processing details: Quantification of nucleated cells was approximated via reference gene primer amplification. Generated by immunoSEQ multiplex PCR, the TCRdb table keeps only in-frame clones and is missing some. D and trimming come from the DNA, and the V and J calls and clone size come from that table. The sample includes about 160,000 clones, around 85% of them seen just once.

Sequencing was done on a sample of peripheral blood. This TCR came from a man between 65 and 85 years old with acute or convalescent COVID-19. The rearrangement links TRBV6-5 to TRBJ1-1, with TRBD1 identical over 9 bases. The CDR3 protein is CASSPGTGQTEAFF. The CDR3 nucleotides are TGTGCCAGCAGTCCCGGGACAGGGCAAACTGAAGCTTTCTTT.